This T cell receptor (beta chain) was obtained from a study of siplizumab effects on memory and regulatory T cells. The CDR3 length is 12 residues. Trimming pared 4 bases from V and 7 bases from J, leaving 11 bases between. Germline V CDR1 and CDR2: SGHTA, FQGNSA. The assay was immunoSEQ multiplex PCR, and TCRdb's table has in-frame clones only and misses some. Here the sample spans about 72,000 clones, about 89% being singletons. Study-wide points: Siplizumab led to significantly less abundant alloreactive sequences that could be traced back to unstimulated CD4+ memory cells. Proliferating siplizumab-culture Tregs lacked confirmation of suppressive function.

On this clone: Its antigen is still unknown.

The sample was CD8+ T cells sorted from blood. The clonotype comes from a human donor in good health. The genes are TRBV7-2 and TRBJ2-7, with D unclear. The chain's CDR3 is CASSSHYGEQYF. In nucleotides, the CDR3 is TGTGCCAGCAGCTCCCACTACGGGGAGCAGTACTTC.